This record covers a single T cell receptor (beta chain). The CDR3 contains 14 residues. With 2 bases removed from V and 4 bases from J, the gap between germline ends came to 11 bases. The V gene's germline CDR1 is MNHEY and CDR2 SVGAGI. Unique molecular identifiers were used in preparing the TCRbeta library. Via MiXCR, TCRdb re-called the PCR reads, giving one row per CDR3 protein. The data contain 200,000 to 250,000 distinct CDR3 sequences, roughly a tenth of them singletons. This record belongs to a study of T-cell reconstitution after alpha-beta-depleted transplantation in children. The receptor was isolated from a human donor who donated a stem cell graft to a child with acute lymphoblastic leukemia. The sample here was PBMCs from the stem cell graft donor, taken from the stem cell graft. V usage is TRBV6-5 and J usage is TRBJ1-1; possible D gene TRBD1, 5 bases. The CDR3: CASSYGQGGTEAFF. The CDR3 nucleotides read TGTGCCAGCAGTTACGGGCAGGGAGGCACTGAAGCTTTCTTT.